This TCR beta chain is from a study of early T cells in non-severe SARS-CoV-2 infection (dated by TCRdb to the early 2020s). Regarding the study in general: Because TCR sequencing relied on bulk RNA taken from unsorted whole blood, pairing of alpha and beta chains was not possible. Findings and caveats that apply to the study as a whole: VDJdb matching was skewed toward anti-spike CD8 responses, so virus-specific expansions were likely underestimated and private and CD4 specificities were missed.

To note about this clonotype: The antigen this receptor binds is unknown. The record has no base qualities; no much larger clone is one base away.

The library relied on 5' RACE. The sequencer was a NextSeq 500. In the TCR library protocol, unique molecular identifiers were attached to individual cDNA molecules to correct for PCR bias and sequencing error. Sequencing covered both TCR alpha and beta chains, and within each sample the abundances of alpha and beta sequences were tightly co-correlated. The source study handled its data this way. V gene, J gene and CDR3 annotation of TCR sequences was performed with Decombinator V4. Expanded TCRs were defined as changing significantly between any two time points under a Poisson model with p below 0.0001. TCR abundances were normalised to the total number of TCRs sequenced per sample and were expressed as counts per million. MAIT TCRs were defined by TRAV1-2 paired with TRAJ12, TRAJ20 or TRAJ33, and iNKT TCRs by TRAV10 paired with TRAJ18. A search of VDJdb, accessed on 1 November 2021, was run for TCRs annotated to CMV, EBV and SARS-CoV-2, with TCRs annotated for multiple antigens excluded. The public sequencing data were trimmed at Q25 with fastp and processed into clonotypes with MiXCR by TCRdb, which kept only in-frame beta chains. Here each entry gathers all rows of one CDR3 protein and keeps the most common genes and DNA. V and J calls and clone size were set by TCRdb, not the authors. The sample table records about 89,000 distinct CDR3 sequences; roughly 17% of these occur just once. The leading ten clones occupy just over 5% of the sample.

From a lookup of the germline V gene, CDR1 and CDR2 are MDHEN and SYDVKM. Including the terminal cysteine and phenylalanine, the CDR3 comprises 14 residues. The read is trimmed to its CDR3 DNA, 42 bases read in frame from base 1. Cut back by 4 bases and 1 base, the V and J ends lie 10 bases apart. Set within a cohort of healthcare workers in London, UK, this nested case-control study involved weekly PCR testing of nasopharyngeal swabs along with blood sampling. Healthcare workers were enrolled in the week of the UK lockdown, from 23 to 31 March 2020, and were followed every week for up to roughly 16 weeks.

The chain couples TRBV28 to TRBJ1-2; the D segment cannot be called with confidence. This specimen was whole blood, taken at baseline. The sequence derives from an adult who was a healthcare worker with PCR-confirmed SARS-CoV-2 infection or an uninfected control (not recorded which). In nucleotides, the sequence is TGTGCCAGCAGTTGGGCAGGCCTTAACTATGGCTACACCTTC. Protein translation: CASSWAGLNYGYTF.